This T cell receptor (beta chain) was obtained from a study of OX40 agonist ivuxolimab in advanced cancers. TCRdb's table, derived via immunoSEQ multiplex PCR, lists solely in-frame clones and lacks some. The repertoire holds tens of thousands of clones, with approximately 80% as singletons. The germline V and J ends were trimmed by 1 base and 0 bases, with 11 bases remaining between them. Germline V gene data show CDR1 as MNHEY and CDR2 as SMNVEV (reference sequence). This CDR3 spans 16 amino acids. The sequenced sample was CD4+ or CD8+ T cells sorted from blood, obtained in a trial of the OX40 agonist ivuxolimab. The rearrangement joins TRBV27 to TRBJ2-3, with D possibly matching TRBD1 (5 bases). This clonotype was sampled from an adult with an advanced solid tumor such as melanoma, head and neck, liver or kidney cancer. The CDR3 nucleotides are TGTGCCAGCAGTTTATTAGGGGTGAAAAGCACAGATACGCAGTATTTT. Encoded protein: CASSLLGVKSTDTQYF.